The 16 T cell receptor beta chains below were found in one sample sequenced in a study of identical twins. TCRdb re-analysed the 5' RACE reads in MiXCR, keeping a single row per CDR3 protein. This repertoire shows 310,000 or so distinct CDR3 sequences, roughly 10% found once; its top ten account for approximately 6.5%. This sample was also put to use in a study of yellow fever vaccine responses in identical twins.

The specimen sequenced was CD8+ T cells sorted from blood. The receptors were sampled from a woman aged 18 to 35 in good health.

The chain combines TRBV5-1 with TRBJ2-7; possibly TRBD1 for D (6 bases). This CDR3 comprises 11 residues. Germline V gene sequence: CDR1 SGHRS, CDR2 YFSETQ. The ends were cut back, 9 bases at V and 3 bases at J, with 10 bases in the middle. CDR3: CATPRGYEQYF. CDR3 nucleotides: TGCGCCACTCCCAGGGGCTACGAGCAGTACTTC.

The CDR3 DNA sequence: TGTGCCAGCAGTTACCCGGGACTAGTGACTTTGGGCAATGAGCAGTTCTTC. It encodes CASSYPGLVTLGNEQFF. The chain combines TRBV6-2 or TRBV6-3 with TRBJ2-1; TRBD2 aligns across 8 bases. Germline V lookup: CDR1 MNHEY, CDR2 SVGEGT. J was trimmed by 6 bases and V by 2 bases; bases with no gene match: 12. The CDR3 has 17 residues.

This clonotype was observed a few times. The V call is TRBV12-3 or TRBV12-4, the J call TRBJ2-2, with D tentatively TRBD1 (5 bases). The CDR3 loop spans 13 amino acids. V lost 9 bases to trimming and J lost 5 bases, with 13 bases between them. The chain's CDR3 is CASHAGPTGELFF. In DNA form, the CDR3 reads TGTGCCAGTCACGCAGGGCCGACCGGGGAGCTGTTTTTT.

This clonotype turned up a few times. The CDR3 region has the DNA TGTGCCAGCAGCACCTCCCCTATCGCTGGGGCCAACGTCCTGACTTTC. Protein: CASSTSPIAGANVLTF. The V and J genes are TRBV7-6 and TRBJ2-6, with D unclear. The CDR3 spans 16 residues. Deletions cut 5 bases from V and 2 bases from J, with 13 bases between. Germline V gene data show CDR1 as SGHVS and CDR2 as FNYEAQ.

This clonotype has at least ten counts. V is TRBV7-9 and J is TRBJ1-2, with D maybe TRBD1 (6 bases). The V end lost 5 bases, the J end lost 4 bases, and 11 bases lay between the germline ends. CDR1 is SEHNR and CDR2 is FQNEAQ in the germline V gene (reference sequence). The CDR3 loop spans 13 amino acids. This CDR3 reads CASSANRAYGYTF. The DNA for the CDR3 is TGTGCCAGCAGCGCCAACAGGGCCTATGGCTACACCTTC.

This clonotype was counted a few times. V is TRBV7-6 and J is TRBJ2-1; 9 bases are a match to TRBD2. The CDR3 runs 19 residues. Trimming at V came to 5 bases and at J to 8 bases, leaving 22 bases not matched to a gene. The V gene's germline CDR1 is SGHVS and CDR2 FNYEAQ. The CDR3 DNA follows: TGTGCCAGCAGCCTCAGCCAGTGGCGGGGGGGCGTTTCTCACTATGAGCAGTTCTTC. It specifies CASSLSQWRGGVSHYEQFF.

V usage is TRBV7-9 and J usage is TRBJ2-2, with TRBD2 matching over 7 bases. Germline assignment: CDR1 SEHNR and CDR2 FQNEAQ (reference sequence). With 6 bases clipped from V and 0 bases from J, the junction kept 7 bases outside the gene matches. CDR3 size: 16 residues. CDR3 DNA: TGTGCCAGCAGGGTGTCTAGCGGATCGAACACCGGGGAGCTGTTTTTT. It yields the protein CASRVSSGSNTGELFF. The whole variable domain, remainder taken from reference TRBV7-9 and TRBJ2-2, is DTGVSQNPRHKITKRGQNVTFRCDPISEHNRLYWYRQTLGQGPEFLTYFQNEAQLEKSRLLSDRFSAERPKGSFSTLEIQRTEQGDSAMYLCASRVSSGSNTGELFFGEGSRLTVL.

This clonotype was picked up a small number of times. The J gene is TRBJ2-6, the V gene TRBV18; D not certain. The length of the CDR3 is 16 residues. V was pared by 0 bases and J by 0 bases, with 6 bases between. CDR1 is KGHSH, CDR2 LQKENI, per germline. The CDR3 DNA follows: TGTGCCAGCTCACCACCGGGCGGCTCTGGGGCCAACGTCCTGACTTTC. Translating gives CASSPPGGSGANVLTF.

This chain connects TRBV6-2 or TRBV6-3 to TRBJ2-2, with D tentatively TRBD1 (5 bases). This CDR3 spans 14 amino acids. V was trimmed by 6 bases and J by 4 bases, leaving 12 bases between them. CDR1 and CDR2 from the germline V gene are MNHEY and SVGEGT. DNA for the CDR3: TGTGCCAGCAGCCCCAACAGGTTCACCGGGGAGCTGTTTTTT. The encoded protein is CASSPNRFTGELFF.

This clonotype was counted at least ten times. J is TRBJ1-1 and V is TRBV12-3 or TRBV12-4; unclear D gene. Trimming took 11 bases from V and 2 from J, leaving 12 bases between them. CDR3 length: 12 residues. The CDR3 DNA sequence: TGTGCCTCGCGTGAGCTAAACACTGAAGCTTTCTTT. Translation gives CASRELNTEAFF.

The rearrangement uses TRBV11-2 and TRBJ2-7; D might be TRBD1 (5 bases). The CDR3 consists of 11 residues. V was shortened by 7 bases and J by 5 bases, with 9 bases between the two germline ends. The germline V gene encodes CDR1 SGHAT and CDR2 FQNNGV. The CDR3: CASTGQNEQYF. Here the CDR3 DNA reads TGTGCCAGCACCGGACAAAACGAGCAGTACTTC.

The V and J genes are TRBV7-9 and TRBJ1-5, with D tentatively TRBD1 (5 bases). Between the trimmed V and J ends, which lost 6 bases and 3 bases, there was a span of 15 bases. The CDR3 is 15 residues long. Germline V gives CDR1 SEHNR, CDR2 FQNEAQ (reference sequence). This CDR3 is CASSSGQGFNQPQHF. DNA for the CDR3: TGTGCCAGCAGTAGCGGACAAGGGTTCAATCAGCCCCAGCATTTT.

The rearrangement joins TRBV11-1 to TRBJ2-7, with 10 positions matching TRBD1. In germline, CDR1 is SGHAT, CDR2 FQDESV (reference sequence). V lost 6 bases and J lost 4; bases outside the gene matches: 15. The CDR3 has 17 amino acids. The CDR3 loop is CASSSPHTGQGWYEQYF. CDR3 coding DNA: TGTGCCAGCAGTTCGCCCCATACGGGACAGGGGTGGTACGAGCAGTACTTC. The full variable domain, completed using reference TRBV11-1 and TRBJ2-7, is EAEVAQSPRYKITEKSQAVAFWCDPISGHATLYWYRQILGQGPELLVQFQDESVVDDSQLPKDRFSAERLKGVDSTLKIQPAELGDSAMYLCASSSPHTGQGWYEQYFGPGTRLTVT.

Only a few counts were recorded for this clonotype. The chain employs TRBV27 and TRBJ2-7; TRBD2 matches 7 bases. Trimming at V came to 6 bases and at J to 3 bases, leaving 8 bases not matched to a gene. The CDR3 contains 14 residues. The germline CDR1 and CDR2 sequences are MNHEY and SMNVEV (reference sequence). CDR3 DNA sequence: TGTGCCAGCAGAAACCCAGGACTAGACTACGAGCAGTACTTC. It yields the protein CASRNPGLDYEQYF.

This clonotype has only one observation. A read error may account for a junction end that differs from germline. The rearrangement joins TRBV7-9 to TRBJ2-1; D unclear. The CDR3 has 16 residues. CDR1 and CDR2 from the germline V gene are SEHNR and FQNEAQ (reference sequence). The CDR3 loop is CASSIAGAGRYNEQFF. The CDR3 nucleotides read TGTGCCAGCAGCATAGCAGGCGCCGGGCGGTACAATGAGCAGTTCTTC.

The table lists this clonotype with a few counts. J is TRBJ2-7 and V is TRBV29-1, with D possibly matching TRBD2 (6 bases). The V end was cut by 4 bases, the J end by 3 bases, with 13 bases between. CDR3 length: 13 amino acids. Germline CDR1 is SQVTM and CDR2 is ANQGSEA. In DNA form, the CDR3 reads TGCAGCGTTGTCCCGACTAGTGGCTACGAGCAGTACTTC. Residues: CSVVPTSGYEQYF.